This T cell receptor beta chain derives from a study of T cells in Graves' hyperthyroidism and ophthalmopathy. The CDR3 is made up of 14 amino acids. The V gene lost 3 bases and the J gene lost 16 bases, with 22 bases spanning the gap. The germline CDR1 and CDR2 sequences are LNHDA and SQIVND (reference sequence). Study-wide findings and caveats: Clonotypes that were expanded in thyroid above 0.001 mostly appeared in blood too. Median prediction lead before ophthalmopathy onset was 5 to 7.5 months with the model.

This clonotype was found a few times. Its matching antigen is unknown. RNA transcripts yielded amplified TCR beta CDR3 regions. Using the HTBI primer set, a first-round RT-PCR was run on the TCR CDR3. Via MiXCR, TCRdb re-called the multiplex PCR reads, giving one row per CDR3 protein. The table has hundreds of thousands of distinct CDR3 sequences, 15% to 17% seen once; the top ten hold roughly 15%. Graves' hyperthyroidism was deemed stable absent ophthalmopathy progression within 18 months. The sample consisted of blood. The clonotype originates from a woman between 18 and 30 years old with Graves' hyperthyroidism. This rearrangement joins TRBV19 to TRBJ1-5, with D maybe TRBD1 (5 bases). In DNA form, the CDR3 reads TGTGCCAGTAGTATTTTGGGGGACGTCGGGGGAAAACATTTT. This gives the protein CASSILGDVGGKHF.